This T cell receptor beta chain is drawn from a study of T cell responses to AZD1222 COVID-19 vaccine. As concerns this clone: Its antigen is not identified.

The table came from immunoSEQ multiplex PCR; TCRdb's copy has only in-frame clones and leaves some out. Found here are about 84,000 clones, approximately 90% of them singletons; the top ten hold about 1.6%. This CDR3 has 14 residues. V was shortened by 4 bases and J by 2 bases, with 12 bases between the two germline ends. The germline V gene has CDR1 SGHTS and CDR2 YDEGEE. Study-wide results and caveats: Epitopes outside B.1.351 and B.1.1.7 mutated regions reportedly drew nearly half of spike TCRs. The donors showed a predominance of white British ancestry and of females, with possible underestimation of clonal diversity. Receipt of two AZD1222 doses was followed by a rise in Spike-specific TCR breadth and depth.

The chain joins TRBV5-8 to TRBJ1-2; D remains ambiguous. The sequence was collected from an adult in good health. The sample here was peripheral blood, taken on day 0 of AZD1222 vaccination. The DNA of the CDR3 is TGTGCCAGCAGCCTAATACGTGCGAACTATGGCTACACCTTC. The encoded protein is CASSLIRANYGYTF.